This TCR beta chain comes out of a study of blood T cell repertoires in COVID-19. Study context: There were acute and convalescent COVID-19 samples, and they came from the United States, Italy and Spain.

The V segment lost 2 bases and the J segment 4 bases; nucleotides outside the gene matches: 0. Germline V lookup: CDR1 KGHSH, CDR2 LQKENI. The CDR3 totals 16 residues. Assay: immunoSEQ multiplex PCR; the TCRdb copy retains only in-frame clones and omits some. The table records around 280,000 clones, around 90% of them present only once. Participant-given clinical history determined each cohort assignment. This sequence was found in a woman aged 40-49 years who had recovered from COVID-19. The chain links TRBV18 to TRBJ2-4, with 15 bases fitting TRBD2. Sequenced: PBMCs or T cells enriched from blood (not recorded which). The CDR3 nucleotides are TGTGCCAGCTCACCAGGACTAGCGGGGGGGAAAAACATTCAGTACTTC. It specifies CASSPGLAGGKNIQYF.